At least ten counts were recorded for the clone carrying this TCR beta chain. Antigen specificity is unknown. The record originates from a study of T cells in Graves' hyperthyroidism and ophthalmopathy. Study in general: Peripheral blood was secured at the point of initial diagnosis, before any treatment. Whole-study findings and limits: A 13 V-J model separated ophthalmopathy from stable hyperthyroidism.

The CDR3 spans 18 residues. The germline gives CDR1 SGHAT, CDR2 FQNNGV. The trim removed 2 bases at V and 2 bases at J, leaving 8 bases unmatched. Regions amplified from RNA transcripts were the TCR beta CDR3 regions. In the first-round RT-PCR of the TCR CDR3, the HTBI primer set was used. TCRdb re-called the multiplex PCR reads through MiXCR, storing one row per CDR3 protein. The table shows about 360,000 distinct CDR3 sequences, with more than 15% occurring only once. The specimen sequenced was blood. The J gene is TRBJ2-3, the V gene TRBV11-2; 12 bases agree with TRBD2. The clonotype comes from a woman in her late teens or twenties with Graves' hyperthyroidism that later progressed to Graves' ophthalmopathy. Here the CDR3 reads CASSLQMTSGSHTDTQYF. The DNA of the CDR3 is TGTGCCAGCAGCTTACAGATGACTAGCGGGAGCCACACAGATACGCAGTATTTT.